This T cell receptor beta chain was captured by sequencing in a study of a mutant IDH1 vaccine in newly diagnosed glioma. Broader study findings: With respect to changes in top peripheral T cell clonotypes, pseudoprogression seemed unrelated.

Time point specified: week 5, during vaccination. Vaccinated patients received 300 ug of mutant IDH1 20-mer peptide per dose, with topical imiquimod. This clone was seen once. What it binds is unknown. The V gene's germline CDR1 is PRHDT and CDR2 FYEKMQ (reference sequence). CDR3 length: 15 amino acids. V was trimmed by 1 base and J by 3 bases, leaving 9 bases between them. Sequencing was performed with immunoSEQ multiplex PCR; in TCRdb, only in-frame clones are kept and a portion is missing. Here the sample spans about 37,000 clones, 70% to 85% being singletons. The sample was PBMCs, taken from a glioma patient whose treatment included an IDH1 peptide vaccine. This receptor was obtained from a man younger than 40 with glioma. The chain couples TRBV13 to TRBJ1-4; possibly TRBD1 for D (5 bases). Here the CDR3 reads CASSLEGQPNEKLFF. The DNA for the CDR3 is TGTGCCAGCAGCTTAGAGGGGCAGCCTAATGAAAAACTGTTTTTT.